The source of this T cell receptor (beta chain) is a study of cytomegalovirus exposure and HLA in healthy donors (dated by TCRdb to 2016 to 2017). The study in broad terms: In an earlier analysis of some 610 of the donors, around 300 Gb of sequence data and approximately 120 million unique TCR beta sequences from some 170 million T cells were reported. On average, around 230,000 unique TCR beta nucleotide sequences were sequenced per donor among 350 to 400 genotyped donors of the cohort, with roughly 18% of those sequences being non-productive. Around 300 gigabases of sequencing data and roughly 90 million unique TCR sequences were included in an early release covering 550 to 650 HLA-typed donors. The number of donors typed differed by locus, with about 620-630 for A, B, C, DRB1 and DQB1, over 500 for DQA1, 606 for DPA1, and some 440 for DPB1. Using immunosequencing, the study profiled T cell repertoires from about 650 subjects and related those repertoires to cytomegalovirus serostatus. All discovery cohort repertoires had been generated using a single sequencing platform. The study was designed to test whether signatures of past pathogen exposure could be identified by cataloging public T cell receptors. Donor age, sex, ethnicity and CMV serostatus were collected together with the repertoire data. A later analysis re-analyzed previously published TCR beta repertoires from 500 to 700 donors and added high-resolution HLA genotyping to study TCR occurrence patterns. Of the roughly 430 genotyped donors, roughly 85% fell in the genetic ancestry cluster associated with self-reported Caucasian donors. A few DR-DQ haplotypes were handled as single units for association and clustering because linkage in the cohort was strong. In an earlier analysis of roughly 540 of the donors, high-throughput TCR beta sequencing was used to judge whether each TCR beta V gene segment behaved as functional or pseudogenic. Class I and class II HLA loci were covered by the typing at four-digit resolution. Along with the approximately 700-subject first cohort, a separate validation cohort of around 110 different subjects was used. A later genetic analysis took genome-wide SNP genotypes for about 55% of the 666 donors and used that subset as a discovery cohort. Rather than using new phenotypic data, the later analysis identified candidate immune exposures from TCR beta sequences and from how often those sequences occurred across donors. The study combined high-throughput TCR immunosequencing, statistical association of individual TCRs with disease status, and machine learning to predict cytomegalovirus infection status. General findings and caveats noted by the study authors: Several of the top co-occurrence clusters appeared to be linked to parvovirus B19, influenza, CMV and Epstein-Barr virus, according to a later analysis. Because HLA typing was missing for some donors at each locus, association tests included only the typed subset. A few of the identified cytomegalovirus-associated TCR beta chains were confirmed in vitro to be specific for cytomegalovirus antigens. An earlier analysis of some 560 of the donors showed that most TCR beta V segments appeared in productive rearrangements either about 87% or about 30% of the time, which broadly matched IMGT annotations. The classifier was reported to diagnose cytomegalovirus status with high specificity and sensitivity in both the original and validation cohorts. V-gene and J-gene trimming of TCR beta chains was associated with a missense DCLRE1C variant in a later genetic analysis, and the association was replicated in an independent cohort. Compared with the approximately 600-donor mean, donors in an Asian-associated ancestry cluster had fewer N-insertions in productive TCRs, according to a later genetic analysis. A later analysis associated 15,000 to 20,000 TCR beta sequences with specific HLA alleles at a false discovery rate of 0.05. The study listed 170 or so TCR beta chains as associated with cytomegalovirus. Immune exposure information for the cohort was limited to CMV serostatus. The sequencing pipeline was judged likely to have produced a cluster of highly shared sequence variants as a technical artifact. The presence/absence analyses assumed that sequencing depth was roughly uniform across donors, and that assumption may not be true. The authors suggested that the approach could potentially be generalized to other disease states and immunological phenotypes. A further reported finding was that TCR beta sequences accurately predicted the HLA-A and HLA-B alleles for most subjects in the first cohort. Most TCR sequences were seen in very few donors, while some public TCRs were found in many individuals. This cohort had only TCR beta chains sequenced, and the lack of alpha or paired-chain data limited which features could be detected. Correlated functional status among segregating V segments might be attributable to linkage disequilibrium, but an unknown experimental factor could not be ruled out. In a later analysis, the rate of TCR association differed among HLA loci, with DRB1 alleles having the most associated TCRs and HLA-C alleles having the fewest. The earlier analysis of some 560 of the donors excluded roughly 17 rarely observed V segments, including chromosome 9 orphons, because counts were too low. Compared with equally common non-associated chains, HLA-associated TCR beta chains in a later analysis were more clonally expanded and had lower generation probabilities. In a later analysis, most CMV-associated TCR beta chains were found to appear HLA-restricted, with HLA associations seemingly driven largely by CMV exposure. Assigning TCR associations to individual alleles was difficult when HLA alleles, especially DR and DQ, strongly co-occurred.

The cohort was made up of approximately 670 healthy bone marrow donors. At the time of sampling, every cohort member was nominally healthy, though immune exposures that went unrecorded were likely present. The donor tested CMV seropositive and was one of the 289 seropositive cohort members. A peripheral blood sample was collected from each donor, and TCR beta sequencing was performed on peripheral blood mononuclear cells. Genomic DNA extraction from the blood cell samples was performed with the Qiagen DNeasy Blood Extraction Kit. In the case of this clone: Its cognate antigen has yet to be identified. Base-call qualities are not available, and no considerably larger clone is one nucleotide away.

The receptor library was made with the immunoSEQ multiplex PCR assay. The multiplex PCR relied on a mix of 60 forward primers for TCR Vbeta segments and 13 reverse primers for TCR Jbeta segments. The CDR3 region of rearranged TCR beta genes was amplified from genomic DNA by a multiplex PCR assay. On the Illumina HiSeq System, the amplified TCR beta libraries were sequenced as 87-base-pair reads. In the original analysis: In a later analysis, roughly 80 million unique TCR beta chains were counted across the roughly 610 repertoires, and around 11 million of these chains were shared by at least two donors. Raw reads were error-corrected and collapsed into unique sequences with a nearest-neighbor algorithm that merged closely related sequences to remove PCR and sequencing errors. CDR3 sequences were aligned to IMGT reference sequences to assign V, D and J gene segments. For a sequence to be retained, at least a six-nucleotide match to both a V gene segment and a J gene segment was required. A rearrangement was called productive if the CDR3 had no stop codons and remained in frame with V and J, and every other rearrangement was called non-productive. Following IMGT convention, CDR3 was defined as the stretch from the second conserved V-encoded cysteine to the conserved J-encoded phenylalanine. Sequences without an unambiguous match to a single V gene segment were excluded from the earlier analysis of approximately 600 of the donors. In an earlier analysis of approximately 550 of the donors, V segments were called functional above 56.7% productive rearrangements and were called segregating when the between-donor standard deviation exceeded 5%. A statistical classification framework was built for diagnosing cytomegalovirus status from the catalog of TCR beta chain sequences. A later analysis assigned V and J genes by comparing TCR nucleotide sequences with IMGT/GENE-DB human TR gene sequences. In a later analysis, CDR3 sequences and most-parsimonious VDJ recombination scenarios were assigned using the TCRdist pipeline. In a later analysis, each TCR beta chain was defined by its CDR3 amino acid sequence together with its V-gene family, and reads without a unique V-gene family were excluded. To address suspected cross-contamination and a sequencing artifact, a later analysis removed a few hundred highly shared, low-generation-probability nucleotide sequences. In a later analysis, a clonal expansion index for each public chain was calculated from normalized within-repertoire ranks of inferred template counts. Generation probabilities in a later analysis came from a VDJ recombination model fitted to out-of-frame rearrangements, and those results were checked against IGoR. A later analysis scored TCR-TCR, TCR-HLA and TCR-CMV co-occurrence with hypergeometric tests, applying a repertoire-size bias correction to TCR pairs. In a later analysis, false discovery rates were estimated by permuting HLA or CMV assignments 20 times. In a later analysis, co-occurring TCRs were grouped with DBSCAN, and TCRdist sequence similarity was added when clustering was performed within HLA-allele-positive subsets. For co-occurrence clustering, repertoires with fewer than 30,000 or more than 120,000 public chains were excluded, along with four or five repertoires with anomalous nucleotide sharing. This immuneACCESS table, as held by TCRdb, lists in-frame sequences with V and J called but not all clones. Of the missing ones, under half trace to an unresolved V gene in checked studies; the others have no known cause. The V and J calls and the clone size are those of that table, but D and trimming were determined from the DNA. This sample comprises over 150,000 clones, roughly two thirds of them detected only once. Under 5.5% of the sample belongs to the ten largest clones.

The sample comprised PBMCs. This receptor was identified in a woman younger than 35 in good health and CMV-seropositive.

The bases are TGCGCCAGCAGCTTCCAGCCGGGGGGGGCGAGCTCCTACGAGCAGTACTTC. The translation is CASSFQPGGASSYEQYF. The rearranged chain carries TRBV5-1 and TRBJ2-7; 8 bases in between match TRBD2. Including cysteine and phenylalanine, the CDR3 has 17 amino acids. Left in the record is the CDR3 DNA by itself, 51 bases read in frame from the first base. The germline V gene gives CDR1 as SGHRS and CDR2 as YFSETQ. Ends trimmed: V by 2 bases, J by 0 bases; bases unmatched to a gene: 10.